This T cell receptor (beta chain) originates from a study of Tregs in tolerant kidney transplant recipients. Study-level background: A roughly three-day belatacept mixed lymphocyte reaction, sometimes plus 5-day graft donor restimulation, preceded CD4+CD25+CD127- sorting.

Libraries were prepared by immunoSEQ multiplex PCR; TCRdb keeps only in-frame clonotypes and omits some of them. The repertoire holds about 44,000 clones, with 95% as singletons. A word on this clone: Its antigen remains unidentified.

The CDR3 sequence is 13 residues long. V lost 2 bases, J lost 9 bases, and 13 bases lay in between. The germline CDR1 and CDR2 sequences are MNHNY and SVGAGI (reference sequence). The rearrangement uses TRBV6-6 and TRBJ2-5, with D uncertain. The sequenced material came from Tregs from blood cultured with allogeneic cells. The sequence was collected from a human donor in good health. CDR3 residues: CASSYPLSEAQYF. As DNA, the CDR3 is TGTGCCAGCAGTTACCCGCTGTCCGAGGCCCAGTACTTC.